This T cell receptor beta chain was found in a study of cytomegalovirus exposure and HLA in healthy donors. Study-wide context: Assignment to the Caucasian-associated ancestry cluster applied to approximately 80% of the approximately 380 genotyped donors.

This CDR3 has 17 residues. The V gene end was trimmed by 3 bases and the J gene end by 4 bases; junction bases not matched to a gene: 10. Germline V gene sequence: CDR1 LGHNA, CDR2 YSLEER. Points from the study as a whole: Previously analyzed data showed that most TCR beta V segments were productive at a frequency of about 90% or about 30%. Association with HLA alleles at 0.05 false discovery rate was found for around 17,000 TCR beta sequences in a later analysis.

Researchers ran the PCR with 60 Vbeta and 13 Jbeta primers. This table comes from immunoSEQ multiplex PCR, and its TCRdb copy is limited to in-frame clones, with some not included. Here the sample spans about 200,000 clones, 87% being singletons. As to this clone: Its antigen is unidentified.

Nominally healthy donors were sampled, though unrecorded immune exposures were likely. Sequencing was done on a sample of PBMCs. The rearrangement uses TRBV4-3 and TRBJ1-4, with 8 bases identical to TRBD1. The receptor was isolated from a man aged 25 to 40 in good health and CMV-seronegative. CDR3 in amino acids: CASSQGTGVFGNEKLFF. CDR3 nucleotides: TGCGCCAGCAGCCAGGGGACAGGAGTTTTCGGTAATGAAAAACTGTTTTTT.